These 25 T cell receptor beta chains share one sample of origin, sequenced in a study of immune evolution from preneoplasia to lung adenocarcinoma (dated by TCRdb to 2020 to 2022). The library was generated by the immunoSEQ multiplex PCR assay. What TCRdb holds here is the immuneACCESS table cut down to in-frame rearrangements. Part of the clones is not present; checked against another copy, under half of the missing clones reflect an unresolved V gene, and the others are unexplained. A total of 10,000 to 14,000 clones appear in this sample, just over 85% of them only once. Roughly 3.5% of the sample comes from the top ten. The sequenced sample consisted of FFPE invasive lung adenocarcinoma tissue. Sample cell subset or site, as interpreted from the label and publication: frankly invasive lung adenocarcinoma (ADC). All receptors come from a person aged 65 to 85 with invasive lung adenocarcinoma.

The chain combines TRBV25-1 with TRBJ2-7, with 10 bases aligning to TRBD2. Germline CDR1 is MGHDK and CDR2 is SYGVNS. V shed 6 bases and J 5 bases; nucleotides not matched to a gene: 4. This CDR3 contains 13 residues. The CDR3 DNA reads TGTGCCAGCAGGCCAGCGGGGGGGAACGAGCAGTACTTC. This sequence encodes CASRPAGGNEQYF.

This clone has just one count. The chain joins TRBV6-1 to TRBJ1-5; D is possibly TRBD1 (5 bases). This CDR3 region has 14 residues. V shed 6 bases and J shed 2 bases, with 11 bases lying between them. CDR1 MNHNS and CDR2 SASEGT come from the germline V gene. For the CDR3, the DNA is TGTGCCAGCAGGAGGGACTCTGGCAATCAGCCCCAGCATTTT. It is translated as CASRRDSGNQPQHF.

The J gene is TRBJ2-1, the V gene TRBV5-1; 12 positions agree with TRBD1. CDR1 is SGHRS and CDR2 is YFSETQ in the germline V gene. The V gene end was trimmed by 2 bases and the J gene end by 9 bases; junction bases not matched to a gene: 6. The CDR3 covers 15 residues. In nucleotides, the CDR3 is TGCGCCAGCAGCTTTACGGGACAGGGGGCTCGTGAGCAGTTCTTC. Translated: CASSFTGQGAREQFF.

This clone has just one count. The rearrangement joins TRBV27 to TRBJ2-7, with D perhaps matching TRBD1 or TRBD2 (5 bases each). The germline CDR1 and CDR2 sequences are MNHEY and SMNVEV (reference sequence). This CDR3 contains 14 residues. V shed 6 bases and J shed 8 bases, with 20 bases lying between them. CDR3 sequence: CASRARGGMVQQYF. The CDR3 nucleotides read TGTGCCAGCAGAGCTCGGGGCGGAATGGTCCAGCAGTACTTC.

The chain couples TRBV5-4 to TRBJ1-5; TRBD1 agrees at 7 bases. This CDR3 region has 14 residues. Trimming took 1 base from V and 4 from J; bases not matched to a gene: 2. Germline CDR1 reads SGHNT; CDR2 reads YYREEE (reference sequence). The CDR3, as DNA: TGTGCCAGCAGCTTGAGGACAGGTAATCAGCCCCAGCATTTT. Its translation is CASSLRTGNQPQHF.

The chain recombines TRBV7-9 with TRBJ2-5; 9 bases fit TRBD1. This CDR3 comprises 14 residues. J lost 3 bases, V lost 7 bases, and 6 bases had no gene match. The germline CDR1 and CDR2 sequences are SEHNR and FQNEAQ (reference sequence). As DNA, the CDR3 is TGTGCCAGCACCCTCTGGGACAGGGAAGAGACCCAGTACTTC. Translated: CASTLWDREETQYF. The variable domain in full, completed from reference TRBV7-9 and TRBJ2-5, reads DTGVSQNPRHKITKRGQNVTFRCDPISEHNRLYWYRQTLGQGPEFLTYFQNEAQLEKSRLLSDRFSAERPKGSFSTLEIQRTEQGDSAMYLCASTLWDREETQYFGPGTRLLVL.

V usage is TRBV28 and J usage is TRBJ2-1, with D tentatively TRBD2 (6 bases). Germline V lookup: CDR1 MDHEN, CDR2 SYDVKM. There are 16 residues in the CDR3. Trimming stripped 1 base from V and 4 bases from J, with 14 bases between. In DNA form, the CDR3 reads TGTGCCAGCAGTTTATCTCCGCGGGACCCGTACAATGAGCAGTTCTTC. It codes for CASSLSPRDPYNEQFF.

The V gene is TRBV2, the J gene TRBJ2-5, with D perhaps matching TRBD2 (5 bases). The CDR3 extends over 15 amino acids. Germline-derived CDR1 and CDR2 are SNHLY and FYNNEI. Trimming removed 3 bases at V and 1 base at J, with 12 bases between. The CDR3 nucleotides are TGTGCCAGCAGTGATAGAGGGTCCCGCCAAGAGACCCAGTACTTC. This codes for CASSDRGSRQETQYF.

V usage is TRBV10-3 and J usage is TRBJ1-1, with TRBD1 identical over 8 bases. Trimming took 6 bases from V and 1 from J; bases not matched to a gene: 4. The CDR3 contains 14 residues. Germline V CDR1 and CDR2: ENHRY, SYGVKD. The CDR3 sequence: CAIRNDRGNTEAFF. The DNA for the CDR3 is TGTGCCATCAGGAACGACAGGGGGAACACTGAAGCTTTCTTT.

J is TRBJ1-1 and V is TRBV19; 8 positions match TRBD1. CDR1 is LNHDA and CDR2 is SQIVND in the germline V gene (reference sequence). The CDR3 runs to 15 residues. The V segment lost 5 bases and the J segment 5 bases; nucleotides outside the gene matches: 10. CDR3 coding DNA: TGTGCCAGTAGTTCTAAGACAGGGGCGGGAACTGAAGCTTTCTTT. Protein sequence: CASSSKTGAGTEAFF.

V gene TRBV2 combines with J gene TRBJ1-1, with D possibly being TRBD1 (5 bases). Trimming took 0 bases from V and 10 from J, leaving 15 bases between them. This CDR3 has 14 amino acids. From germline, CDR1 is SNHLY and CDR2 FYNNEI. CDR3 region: CASSEALQVGAAFF. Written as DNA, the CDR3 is TGTGCCAGCAGTGAAGCGCTTCAGGTAGGGGCAGCTTTCTTT.

CDR3 amino acids: CASSAPTVNTEAFF. Written as DNA, the CDR3 is TGTGCCAGCAGTGCGCCGACAGTGAACACTGAAGCTTTCTTT. The gene calls are TRBV28 and TRBJ1-1; possible D gene TRBD1, 5 bases. This CDR3 has 14 amino acids. Trimming removed 5 bases from V and 0 bases from J, with 10 bases in between. Germline values: CDR1 MDHEN, CDR2 SYDVKM.

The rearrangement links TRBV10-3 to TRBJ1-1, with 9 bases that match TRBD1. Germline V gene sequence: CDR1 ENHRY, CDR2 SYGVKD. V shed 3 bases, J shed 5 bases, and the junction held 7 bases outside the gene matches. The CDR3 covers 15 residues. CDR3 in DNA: TGTGCCATCAGTGATAGGGACAGGGAACGAACTGAAGCTTTCTTT. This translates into CAISDRDRERTEAFF.

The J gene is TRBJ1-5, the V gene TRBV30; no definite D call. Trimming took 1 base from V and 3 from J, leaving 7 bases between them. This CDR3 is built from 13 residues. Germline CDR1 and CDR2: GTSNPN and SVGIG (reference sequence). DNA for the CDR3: TGTGCCTGGAGTGCCCAGTCCAATCAGCCCCAGCATTTT. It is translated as CAWSAQSNQPQHF. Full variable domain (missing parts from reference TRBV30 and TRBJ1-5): SQTIHQWPATLVQPVGSPLSLECTVEGTSNPNLYWYRQAAGRGLQLLFYSVGIGQISSEVPQNLSASRPQDRQFILSSKKLLLSDSGFYLCAWSAQSNQPQHFGDGTRLSIL.

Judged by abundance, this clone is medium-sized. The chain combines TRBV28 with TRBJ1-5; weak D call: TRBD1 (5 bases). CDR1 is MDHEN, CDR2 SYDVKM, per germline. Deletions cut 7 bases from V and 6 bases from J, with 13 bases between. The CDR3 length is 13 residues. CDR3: CASTLGDSQPQHF. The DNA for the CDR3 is TGTGCCAGCACCTTGGGGGATTCTCAGCCCCAGCATTTT.

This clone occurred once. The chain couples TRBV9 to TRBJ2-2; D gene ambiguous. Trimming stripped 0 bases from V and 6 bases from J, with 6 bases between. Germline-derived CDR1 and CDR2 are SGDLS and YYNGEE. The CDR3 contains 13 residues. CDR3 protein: CASSVDLAGELFF. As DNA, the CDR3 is TGTGCCAGCAGCGTAGATTTGGCCGGGGAGCTGTTTTTT.

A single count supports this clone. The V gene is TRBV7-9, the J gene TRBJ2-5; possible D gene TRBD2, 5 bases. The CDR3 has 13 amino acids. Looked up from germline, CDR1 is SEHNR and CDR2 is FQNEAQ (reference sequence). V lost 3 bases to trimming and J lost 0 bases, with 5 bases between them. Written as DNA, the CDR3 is TGTGCCAGCAGCTTGCGGGACCAAGAGACCCAGTACTTC. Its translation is CASSLRDQETQYF.

For the CDR3, the DNA is TGTGCCTGGAGTGTGCAGGGAACCGTCAAAAACATTCAGTACTTC. Its protein product is CAWSVQGTVKNIQYF. V is TRBV30 and J is TRBJ2-4; D may be TRBD1 (5 bases). The CDR3 is made up of 15 amino acids. The ends were cut back, 0 bases at V and 3 bases at J, with 12 bases in the middle. Per the germline V gene, CDR1 is GTSNPN and CDR2 is SVGIG (reference sequence).

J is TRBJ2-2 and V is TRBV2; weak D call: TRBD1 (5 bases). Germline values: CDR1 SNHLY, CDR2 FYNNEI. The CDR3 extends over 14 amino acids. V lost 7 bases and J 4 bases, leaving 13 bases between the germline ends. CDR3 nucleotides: TGTGCCAGCACGTTCGCAGGGATCACCGGGGAGCTGTTTTTT. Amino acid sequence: CASTFAGITGELFF. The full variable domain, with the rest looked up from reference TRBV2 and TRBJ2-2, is EPEVTQTPSHQVTQMGQEVILRCVPISNHLYFYWYRQILGQKVEFLVSFYNNEISEKSEIFDDQFSVERPDGSNFTLKIRSTKLEDSAMYFCASTFAGITGELFFGEGSRLTVL.

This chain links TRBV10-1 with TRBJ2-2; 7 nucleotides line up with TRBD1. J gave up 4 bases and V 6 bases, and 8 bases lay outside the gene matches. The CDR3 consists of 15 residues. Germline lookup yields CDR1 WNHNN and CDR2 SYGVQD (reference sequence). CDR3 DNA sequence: TGCGCCAGCAGGTCTGACAGGGTGGGCACCGGGGAGCTGTTTTTT. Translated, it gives CASRSDRVGTGELFF.

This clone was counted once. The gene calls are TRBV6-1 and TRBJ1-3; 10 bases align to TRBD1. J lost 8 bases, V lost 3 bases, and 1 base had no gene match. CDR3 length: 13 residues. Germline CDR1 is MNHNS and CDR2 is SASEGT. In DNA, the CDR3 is TGTGCCAGCAGTGACGACAGGGGGCACACCATATATTTT. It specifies CASSDDRGHTIYF.

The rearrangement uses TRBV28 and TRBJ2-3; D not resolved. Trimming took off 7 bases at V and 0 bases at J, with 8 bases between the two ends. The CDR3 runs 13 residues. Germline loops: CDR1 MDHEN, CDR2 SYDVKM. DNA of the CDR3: TGTGCCAGCATTGACCTTAGCACAGATACGCAGTATTTT. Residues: CASIDLSTDTQYF.

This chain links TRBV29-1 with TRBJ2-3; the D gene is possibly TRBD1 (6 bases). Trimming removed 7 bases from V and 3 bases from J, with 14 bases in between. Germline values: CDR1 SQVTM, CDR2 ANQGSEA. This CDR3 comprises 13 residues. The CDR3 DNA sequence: TGCAGCGCCGGAATACAGGGAACAGATACGCAGTATTTT. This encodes CSAGIQGTDTQYF.

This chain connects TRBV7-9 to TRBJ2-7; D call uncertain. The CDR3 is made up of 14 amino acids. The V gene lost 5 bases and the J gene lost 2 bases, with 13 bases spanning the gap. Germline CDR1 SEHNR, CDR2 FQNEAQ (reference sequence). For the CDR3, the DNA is TGTGCCAGCAGCCCCTCTGGAGTTACCTACGAGCAGTACTTC. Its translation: CASSPSGVTYEQYF.

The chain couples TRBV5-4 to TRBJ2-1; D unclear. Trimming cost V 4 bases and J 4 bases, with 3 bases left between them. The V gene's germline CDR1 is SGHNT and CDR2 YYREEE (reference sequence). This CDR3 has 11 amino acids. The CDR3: CASSIYNEQFF. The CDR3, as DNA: TGTGCCAGCAGCATATACAATGAGCAGTTCTTC.